Each of the 23 T cell receptor beta chains below was sequenced from the same sample in a study of T cell repertoires in cytomegalovirus infection. TCRdb re-called the reads with MiXCR, one entry per CDR3 protein. The sample consists of roughly 990,000 distinct CDR3 sequences, around 32% of them appearing once. Antigens of these TCRs are unknown. The sample consisted of cultured CD8+ T cells from PBMCs, taken from culture after CMV antigen stimulation. The receptors stem from a human donor in good health (CMV status not recorded). Some clones in this sample may be carry-over from other donors' samples.

This clonotype was picked up a small number of times. This chain uses TRBV7-2 with TRBJ1-1, with 8 bases lining up with TRBD1. From germline, CDR1 is SGHTA and CDR2 FQGNSA. J was trimmed by 11 bases and V by 3 bases; bases with no gene match: 5. The CDR3 is 12 residues long. The CDR3 DNA reads as TGTGCCAGCAGCTTGGACAGACAGGGGGCTTTCTTT. Its protein is CASSLDRQGAFF.

The V call is TRBV7-3, the J call TRBJ2-5; TRBD1 matches at 12 bases. This CDR3 has 16 amino acids. The germline V gene encodes CDR1 SGHTA and CDR2 FQGTGA. The V and J ends lost 5 bases and 4 bases, in that order; junction bases with no gene match: 8. The CDR3 region is CASSPRDRGRTETQYF. The CDR3 nucleotides read TGTGCCAGCAGCCCCCGGGACAGGGGGCGGACAGAGACCCAGTACTTC.

V is TRBV5-1 and J is TRBJ2-1; D is possibly TRBD1 (5 bases). Trimming took off 1 base at V and 5 bases at J, with 22 bases between the two ends. CDR1 SGHRS and CDR2 YFSETQ come from the germline V gene. This CDR3 has 18 residues. This CDR3 reads CASSLPASSTEPHNEQFF. As DNA, the CDR3 is TGCGCCAGCAGCTTGCCCGCCTCTTCGACAGAGCCGCACAATGAGCAGTTCTTC.

The chain is built from TRBV12-3 or TRBV12-4 and TRBJ1-4; TRBD1 is a possible D gene (5 bases). Trimming took 7 bases from V and 0 from J, leaving 21 bases between them. This CDR3 contains 18 residues. In DNA, the CDR3 is TGTGCCAGCAAACCCGGGGGGACGTATGATGCAACTAATGAAAAACTGTTTTTT. Its protein is CASKPGGTYDATNEKLFF.

V usage is TRBV9 and J usage is TRBJ2-7; TRBD2 is a possible D gene (5 bases). V gave up 4 bases and J gave up 0 bases, with 14 bases separating them. This CDR3 has 15 amino acids. The germline gives CDR1 SGDLS, CDR2 YYNGEE. The CDR3 sequence is CASSPYGRGSYEQYF. The CDR3 bases are TGTGCCAGCAGCCCCTATGGACGGGGCTCCTACGAGCAGTACTTC.

The V gene is TRBV6-5, the J gene TRBJ1-2; D gene unclear. V was clipped by 7 bases and J by 4 bases, with 13 bases between them. CDR3 length: 13 amino acids. Germline V gene sequence: CDR1 MNHEY, CDR2 SVGAGI. The CDR3 sequence is CASMVTPFYGYTF. CDR3 nucleotides: TGTGCCAGCATGGTTACGCCTTTCTATGGCTACACCTTC.

This clonotype was seen only a few times. The chain uses TRBV6-5 and TRBJ2-3; D ambiguous. V lost 2 bases and J lost 1, with 10 bases in between. There are 15 residues in the CDR3. The germline CDR1 and CDR2 sequences are MNHEY and SVGAGI. The CDR3 bases are TGTGCCAGCAGTTACCTACCGCCAGGCACAGATACGCAGTATTTT. Its protein is CASSYLPPGTDTQYF.

CDR3 in amino acids: CASSGRDNEQFF. CDR3 bases: TGTGCCAGCAGCGGACGTGACAATGAGCAGTTCTTC. This chain links TRBV9 with TRBJ2-1; D unclear. Germline values: CDR1 SGDLS, CDR2 YYNGEE. This CDR3 has 12 amino acids. Trimming stripped 3 bases from V and 5 bases from J, with 6 bases between. Based on the CDR3 plus reference TRBV9 and TRBJ2-1, the full variable domain is DSGVTQTPKHLITATGQRVTLRCSPRSGDLSVYWYQQSLDQGLQFLIQYYNGEERAKGNILERFSAQQFPDLHSELNLSSLELGDSALYFCASSGRDNEQFFGPGTRLTVL.

This clonotype appeared a single time. A read error is possible here, since a much larger clone lies one base away. This sequence joins TRBV11-2 and TRBJ2-1, with a weak D call TRBD2 (5 bases). Germline lookup yields CDR1 SGHAT and CDR2 FQNNGV. There are 14 residues in the CDR3. Trimming took off 1 base at V and 6 bases at J, with 10 bases between the two ends. The CDR3 loop reads CASSLAAGFNEQFF. The CDR3 DNA follows: TGTGCCAGCAGCTTAGCGGCGGGTTTCAATGAGCAGTTCTTC.

V gene TRBV27 combines with J gene TRBJ2-7, with D perhaps matching TRBD1 or TRBD2 (6 bases each). The germline V and J ends were trimmed by 4 bases and 2 bases, with 9 bases remaining between them. Germline CDR1 reads MNHEY; CDR2 reads SMNVEV (reference sequence). The CDR3 length is 13 residues. The CDR3 is CASSSGAAYEQYV. DNA of the CDR3: TGTGCCAGCAGTTCGGGGGCCGCCTACGAGCAGTACGTC.

The chain couples TRBV7-6 to TRBJ2-4, with TRBD2 matching over 10 bases. J lost 1 base, V lost 6 bases, and 3 bases had no gene match. This CDR3 is built from 15 residues. Germline CDR1 and CDR2: SGHVS and FNYEAQ. The CDR3 DNA reads TGTGCCAGCAGTAATAGCGGGGGGGCCAAAAACATTCAGTACTTC. Translating it yields CASSNSGGAKNIQYF.

This clonotype was seen just once. One base away lies a much larger clone, so this may be a sequencing read error. The chain recombines TRBV7-8 with TRBJ2-3; TRBD2 is a possible D gene (7 bases). Germline V CDR1 and CDR2: SGHVS, FQNEAQ. There are 14 residues in the CDR3. CDR3 loop: CASWGGRLTDMQYF. CDR3 sequence (DNA): TGTGCCAGCTGGGGGGGGCGACTAACAGATATGCAGTATTTT.

Written as DNA, the CDR3 is TGCAGTGCCCCCTCGGACTGGGACAATCAGCCCCAGCATTTT. Translation gives CSAPSDWDNQPQHF. The chain employs TRBV20-1 and TRBJ1-5; D is ambiguous. This CDR3 has 14 residues. Trimming took 6 bases from V and 3 from J, leaving 15 bases between them. Germline V gene sequence: CDR1 DFQATT, CDR2 SNEGSKA (reference sequence).

The chain joins TRBV10-3 to TRBJ1-5, with 12 positions matching TRBD1. The CDR3 is 19 residues long. The germline gives CDR1 ENHRY, CDR2 SYGVKD. V shed 2 bases, J shed 3 bases, and the junction held 11 bases outside the gene matches. This CDR3 reads CAISEAGTGGAYDNQPQHF. The CDR3 coding sequence is TGTGCCATCAGTGAGGCCGGGACAGGGGGCGCGTACGACAATCAGCCCCAGCATTTT.

The V call is TRBV6-5, the J call TRBJ2-1; D remains unclear. CDR1 and CDR2 (germline): MNHEY, SVGAGI. The CDR3 length is 17 residues. The V and J ends lost 0 bases and 5 bases respectively, with 17 bases between them. The CDR3 DNA reads as TGTGCCAGCAGTTACTCGAGCACTACCCCTCTTCACAATGAGCAGTTCTTC. It codes for CASSYSSTTPLHNEQFF.

The V and J genes are TRBV19 and TRBJ2-3; 9 bases fit TRBD2. The CDR3 spans 15 residues. V lost 5 bases and J lost 3; bases outside the gene matches: 6. CDR1 and CDR2 (germline): LNHDA, SQIVND (reference sequence). The CDR3 is CASSDGTSWTDTQYF. The CDR3 nucleotides are TGTGCCAGTAGTGACGGGACTAGCTGGACAGATACGCAGTATTTT.

In this sample, this clonotype turned up many times. V usage is TRBV7-8 and J usage is TRBJ1-1; D is possibly TRBD1 (6 bases). Germline V gene data show CDR1 as SGHVS and CDR2 as FQNEAQ. Between the trimmed V and J ends, which lost 5 bases and 4 bases, there was a span of 17 bases. The CDR3 totals 15 residues. The CDR3 DNA is TGTGCCAGCAGCAACAATGGGGGGGCGAGCACTGAAGCTTTCTTT. This gives the protein CASSNNGGASTEAFF. Combining the CDR3 with reference TRBV7-8 and TRBJ1-1 gives the whole variable domain GAGVSQSPRYKVAKRGQDVALRCDPISGHVSLFWYQQALGQGPEFLTYFQNEAQLDKSGLPSDRFFAERPEGSVSTLKIQRTQQEDSAVYLCASSNNGGASTEAFFGQGTRLTVV.

This chain uses TRBV15 with TRBJ1-2; TRBD1 is a possible D gene (5 bases). Germline CDR1 reads LNHNV; CDR2 reads YYDKDF (reference sequence). The CDR3 loop spans 17 amino acids. The germline V and J ends were trimmed by 0 bases and 3 bases, with 17 bases remaining between them. CDR3 region: CATSRDLWGVGDYGYTF. The DNA for the CDR3 is TGTGCCACCAGCAGAGATCTGTGGGGGGTTGGCGACTATGGCTACACCTTC.

V usage is TRBV7-8 and J usage is TRBJ2-2; 7 nucleotides line up with TRBD1. After removal of 6 bases from V and 6 bases from J, the junction contained 13 bases not matched to a gene. The CDR3 runs 16 residues. Germline assignment: CDR1 SGHVS and CDR2 FQNEAQ. The CDR3 spells CASSPRTGDPAGELFF. CDR3 nucleotides: TGTGCCAGCAGTCCTAGGACAGGTGACCCGGCCGGGGAGCTGTTTTTT.

This clonotype was seen only once. V gene TRBV9 combines with J gene TRBJ2-1; the D is unclear. V lost 1 base and J 6 bases, leaving 14 bases between the germline ends. Germline V CDR1 and CDR2: SGDLS, YYNGEE. This CDR3 spans 15 amino acids. DNA of the CDR3: TGTGCCAGCAGCGTATACCTCGGACCCGTCAATGAGCAGTTCTTC. Protein: CASSVYLGPVNEQFF.

The chain employs TRBV5-1 and TRBJ2-3; perhaps D is TRBD1 or TRBD2 (5 bases each). The CDR3 contains 13 residues. Germline V lookup: CDR1 SGHRS, CDR2 YFSETQ. V lost 5 bases and J lost 0, with 7 bases in between. CDR3 coding DNA: TGCGCCAGCAGGGGGGTTAGCACAGATACGCAGTATTTT. Its translation: CASRGVSTDTQYF.

This clonotype was observed a few times. The chain joins TRBV27 to TRBJ2-7; no clear D. This CDR3 has 13 amino acids. Trimming cost V 3 bases and J 5 bases, with 11 bases left between them. Germline V CDR1 and CDR2: MNHEY, SMNVEV (reference sequence). In nucleotides, the CDR3 is TGTGCCAGCAGTTTCCGTTTATACCACGAGCAGTACTTC. It codes for CASSFRLYHEQYF.

This clonotype was observed many times. The rearrangement uses TRBV7-8 and TRBJ2-1; 7 bases are shared with TRBD1. Germline values: CDR1 SGHVS, CDR2 FQNEAQ. Unmatched junction bases numbered 9, after V lost 1 base and J lost 6 bases. The CDR3 sequence is 16 residues long. CDR3 sequence reads: CASSLESWSGGNEQFF. The CDR3 coding sequence is TGTGCCAGCAGCTTAGAGTCATGGTCAGGGGGCAATGAGCAGTTCTTC.